A selection of T cell receptor beta chains follows, all from one sample in a study of PD-1 and CTLA-4 blockade in melanoma. Assay used: immunoSEQ multiplex PCR; TCRdb lists only in-frame clones, some missing. The table shows approximately 11,000 clones, with 75% to 85% occurring only once. Sequencing was performed on CD8+ T cells from peripheral blood, taken from a patient given anti-PD-1 treatment. The receptor set was obtained from a human donor with melanoma. Each CDR3 is given with its conserved first and last residue. The D gene is left open where the match is weak. Clone size is given for some rows only: seen once, a few or many times, or a class if the clone is expanded.

d_call	clone_size	j_call	v_call	cdr3_nt	cdr3_aa
-	few	TRBJ2-7	TRBV4-3	TGCGCCAGCAGCCAAGAAATCACAGGTACCAGCTACGAGCAGTACTTC	CASSQEITGTSYEQYF
TRBD1	-	TRBJ2-1	TRBV9	TGTGCCAGCAGCTCGGGCGGAGCTCGGACAGGGGTAGGGAATGAGCAGTTCTTC	CASSSGGARTGVGNEQFF
-	-	TRBJ1-1	TRBV6-5	TGTGCCAGCGACACGGGGTGGACTGAAGCTTTCTTT	CASDTGWTEAFF
TRBD1	-	TRBJ2-7	TRBV7-9	TGTGCCAGCAGCCCTCGGACAGGGGGGGAAGAGCAGTACTTC	CASSPRTGGEEQYF
-	-	TRBJ1-2	TRBV7-8	TGTGCCAGCAGCTTAGTTTCCGCGACCGGCTACACCTTC	CASSLVSATGYTF
TRBD2	-	TRBJ2-5	TRBV7-9	TGTGCCAGCAGCCAGACTAGCGGGATGGGAGACCAGTACTTC	CASSQTSGMGDQYF
-	medium-sized	TRBJ2-7	TRBV7-2	TGTGCCAGCAGCTTAAGTCGGGGGCCGGGGACTCGGGACTACGAGCAGTACTTC	CASSLSRGPGTRDYEQYF
-	-	TRBJ2-2	TRBV7-6	TGTGCCAGCAGCTTAGACGACACCGGGGAGCTGTTTTTT	CASSLDDTGELFF
-	few	TRBJ2-2	TRBV12-3/TRBV12-4	TGTGCCAGCATAAACACCGGGGAGCTGTTTTTT	CASINTGELFF
-	-	TRBJ2-7	TRBV5-1	TGCGCCAGCAGCTTGGCCGAAGCCCCCTACGAGCAGTACTTC	CASSLAEAPYEQYF
TRBD2	-	TRBJ2-3	TRBV5-1	TGCGCCAGCAGCTCAGCTCTAGCGGGGATAACAGATACGCAGTATTTT	CASSSALAGITDTQYF
TRBD1	few	TRBJ1-2	TRBV29-1	TGCAGCGTTGACACCCGGACAGGGCACCCCTATGGCTACACCTTC	CSVDTRTGHPYGYTF
-	once	TRBJ1-1	TRBV12-5	TGTGCTAGTGCCGACCGGGGGGCTGAAGCTTTCTTT	CASADRGAEAFF
-	-	TRBJ1-1	TRBV3-1/TRBV3-2	TGTGCCAGCAGCCAAGAGACAGCTGAAGCTTTCTTT	CASSQETAEAFF
TRBD1	-	TRBJ2-7	TRBV5-4	TGTGCCAGCAGCTTGGAAGGGGGCCACTACGAGCAGTACTTC	CASSLEGGHYEQYF
TRBD2	-	TRBJ2-3	TRBV4-2	TGTGCCAGCAGCCAAGAGACTAGCGGAAGCACAGATACGCAGTATTTT	CASSQETSGSTDTQYF
TRBD1	-	TRBJ2-5	TRBV6-5	TGTGCCAGCAGTTACCCCGGACAGGGGGCTGTGACCCAGTACTTC	CASSYPGQGAVTQYF
TRBD2	-	TRBJ2-6	TRBV27	TGTGCCAGCAGTTTATCGAAGGGACTAGCGGGGTTTGGGGCCAACGTCCTGACTTTC	CASSLSKGLAGFGANVLTF
TRBD2	-	TRBJ2-7	TRBV7-9	TGTGCCAGCAGCTTGACTAGCGGGGGCCCCTACGAGCAGTACTTC	CASSLTSGGPYEQYF
TRBD1	-	TRBJ1-1	TRBV11-2	TGTGCCAGCAGCAAACAGGGGTTTCCGAACACTGAAGCTTTCTTT	CASSKQGFPNTEAFF
-	-	TRBJ2-7	TRBV5-6	TGTGCCAGCAGCTTCCCCACAGGGCAGACCGAGCAGTACTTC	CASSFPTGQTEQYF
TRBD1	-	TRBJ1-1	TRBV29-1	TGCAGCGTAGATCCAGGGGGCTCGCTGGGTACTGAAGCTTTCTTT	CSVDPGGSLGTEAFF
-	-	TRBJ1-2	TRBV4-1	TGCGCCAGCAGCCAAGGGGACGGTGCCGGTGTGGGCTACACCTTC	CASSQGDGAGVGYTF
-	-	TRBJ1-1	TRBV29-1	TGCAGCGTCATCGAGGCACTCGGAGCTTTCTTT	CSVIEALGAFF
-	-	TRBJ1-6	TRBV4-3	TGCGCCAGCAGCCCCTATAAGACAGACTATAATTCACCCCTCCACTTT	CASSPYKTDYNSPLHF
TRBD1	-	TRBJ1-5	TRBV2	TGTGCCAGCAGTGACGGGTCCCAGGGGGCCCAGCCCCAGCATTTT	CASSDGSQGAQPQHF
TRBD1	-	TRBJ1-2	TRBV27	TGTGCCAGCAGTTCTCTCGACAGGGGACCTAACTATGGCTACACCTTC	CASSSLDRGPNYGYTF
TRBD2	-	TRBJ2-1	TRBV10-2	TGCGCCAGCAGCAGGGGACTAGACGGCGATGAGCAGTTCTTC	CASSRGLDGDEQFF
-	once	TRBJ2-7	TRBV6-5	TGTGCCAGCAGCCTGACAGGAAACTACGAGCAGTACTTC	CASSLTGNYEQYF
TRBD1	-	TRBJ1-5	TRBV6-5	TGTGCCAGCAGCCCGGACAGGGATCAGCCCCAGCATTTT	CASSPDRDQPQHF
TRBD1	-	TRBJ1-1	TRBV9	TGTGCCAGCAGCGATGGACAGGGGATTGAAGCTTTCTTT	CASSDGQGIEAFF
-	-	TRBJ2-5	TRBV12-3/TRBV12-4	TGTGCCAGCAGTTTAGCGCGACCAGAGACCCAGTACTTC	CASSLARPETQYF
TRBD1	once	TRBJ1-1	TRBV6-2/TRBV6-3	TGTGCCAGCAGTTACCCGACAGGGCCTGAAGCTTTCTTT	CASSYPTGPEAFF
-	-	TRBJ1-4	TRBV19	TGTGCCAGTAGTATGAGGACAGCAACTAATGAAAAACTGTTTTTT	CASSMRTATNEKLFF
-	once	TRBJ2-7	TRBV7-2	TGTGCCAGCAGCTTATATGGCGGCTCCTACTACGAGCAGTACTTC	CASSLYGGSYYEQYF
-	-	TRBJ1-6	TRBV27	TGTGCCAGCAGTTATCTGAGCTCCTATAATTCACCCCTCCACTTT	CASSYLSSYNSPLHF
-	-	TRBJ2-3	TRBV2	TGTGCCAGCAGTGAATGGGTTCGGAGCGGGTTCAGCACAGATACGCAGTATTTT	CASSEWVRSGFSTDTQYF
-	-	TRBJ1-5	TRBV12-3/TRBV12-4	TGTGCCAGCAGTTTTGGGGGAAATCAGCCCCAGCATTTT	CASSFGGNQPQHF
TRBD2	-	TRBJ2-1	TRBV11-3	TGTGCCAGCAGCTTTGCGGGGGTCGGTGAGCAGTTCTTC	CASSFAGVGEQFF
-	-	TRBJ1-1	TRBV2	TGTGCCAGCCAGTTAGCAGGATGGAACACTGAAGCTTTCTTT	CASQLAGWNTEAFF
-	-	TRBJ1-1	TRBV15	TGTGCCACCAGCAGAGAGAGTTCACAAACTGAAGCTTTCTTT	CATSRESSQTEAFF
TRBD2	-	TRBJ2-1	TRBV28	TGTGCCAGCAGTTTAGGGACCGGGGGGACCCGGTTATTCTTC	CASSLGTGGTRLFF
-	-	TRBJ1-2	TRBV12-3/TRBV12-4	TGTGCCAGCAGTTTTGGCGGAATCTATGGCTACACCTTC	CASSFGGIYGYTF
-	-	TRBJ2-7	TRBV9	TGTGCCAGCAGCAAGTTAGCCTGGGACTACGAGCAGTACTTC	CASSKLAWDYEQYF
-	-	TRBJ2-7	TRBV29-1	TGCAGCGTTGAAGATGACAGCTCCTACGAGCAGTACTTC	CSVEDDSSYEQYF
TRBD1	-	TRBJ1-1	TRBV27	TGTGCCAGCAGTCACGGGACAGGGGTAGGCCCTGAAGCTTTCTTT	CASSHGTGVGPEAFF
-	-	TRBJ1-5	TRBV4-3	TGCGCCAGCAGCCAAGATTGGAAGGGGCAAGGCAATCAGCCCCAGCATTTT	CASSQDWKGQGNQPQHF